Sequencing of this T cell receptor (beta chain) was carried out in a study of spatial heterogeneity in lung cancer. CDR1 and CDR2 (germline): SNHLY, FYNNEI. There are 16 residues in the CDR3. The ends lost 7 bases at V and 0 bases at J; junction bases unmatched: 8. Unique molecular identifiers, one per molecule, were present on every TCR cDNA molecule. MiXCR, applied by TCRdb to the 5' RACE reads, yields one record per CDR3 protein. The data show 40,000 to 45,000 distinct CDR3 sequences, roughly 15% seen once. Study conclusions and caveats: Blood carried ubiquitous expanded tumor TCRs more at resection than follow-up.

Documented time point: sample taken at primary tumor resection. The study sequenced unsorted whole RNA from tumor, nontumor lung or frozen PBMC. This clonotype was found a few times. As yet, its antigen is unknown. The chain links TRBV2 to TRBJ2-4, with 8 bases matching TRBD2. The sequencing used PBMCs, collected at surgery. The clonotype originates from a male donor with early-stage non-small cell lung cancer. The CDR3 DNA reads as TGTGCCAGCACACTCATTAGCGGGATAGCCAAAAACATTCAGTACTTC. This codes for CASTLISGIAKNIQYF.